A selection of T cell receptor beta chains follows, all from one sample in a study of blood T cell repertoires in COVID-19. The repertoire was sequenced with immunoSEQ multiplex PCR; TCRdb's copy has only in-frame clones and lacks some. This sample carries about 38,000 clones, approximately 86% of them seen once, and the ten largest clones take 5.5% to 8.5%. The sequenced material came from peripheral blood. The receptors originated from a human donor in a cohort sampled during active COVID-19. CDR3s include the opening cysteine and the closing phenylalanine or tryptophan. The order of the fields is J gene, clone size, V gene, CDR3 protein. Size tells how often a clone was seen (once, few, many) or the class of an expanded clone, and some rows leave it out.

TRBJ1-2 once TRBV5-1 CASSPGGTRIYGYTF
TRBJ2-1 - TRBV6-2/TRBV6-3 CASSYPGHGVTVYNEQFF
TRBJ2-7 - TRBV5-6 CASSLQDYEQYF
TRBJ2-3 - TRBV15 CATSRDSRSTDTQYF
TRBJ2-2 - TRBV28 CASSRQPNTGELFF
TRBJ1-4 - TRBV30 CAWSVRSGYEKLFF
TRBJ2-7 - TRBV4-3 CASSQDEWGGNEQYF
TRBJ1-2 - TRBV28 CASSPVGGVHGYTF
TRBJ1-2 - TRBV28 CASSPVTGTPSYGYTF
TRBJ2-7 once TRBV19 CASSIRQGAYEQYF
TRBJ1-1 - TRBV28 CASSFSRGLSEAFF
TRBJ2-1 - TRBV28 CATGQGAGEQFF
TRBJ1-2 once TRBV6-5 CASSYQGGRDGYTF
TRBJ2-4 - TRBV2 CASSSPGGKNIQYF
TRBJ2-2 - TRBV30 CAWRTSGSLSGELFF
TRBJ1-6 - TRBV9 CASSVDGQGNSPLHF
TRBJ2-2 - TRBV12-5 CASEGDTGELFF
TRBJ1-6 - TRBV27 CASSLGTGSSYNSPLHF
TRBJ2-2 - TRBV7-8 CASSSNRGATGELFF
TRBJ1-1 - TRBV12-2 CASRLASTVFSNTEAFF
TRBJ2-2 - TRBV7-3 CASSLVLKGTGGRNTGELFF
TRBJ2-3 once TRBV5-8 CASSPRQGGDTQYF
TRBJ2-7 - TRBV12-5 CASGRGGDRGSYEQYF
TRBJ1-1 - TRBV11-2 CASSLVGTGARKAFF
TRBJ1-1 - TRBV5-1 CASRDPGGNTEAFF
TRBJ2-1 - TRBV5-1 CASSPTPGGTYNEQFF
TRBJ1-1 - TRBV28 CASSLAGGHTEAFF
TRBJ2-3 - TRBV5-1 CASSSQGDTQYF
TRBJ2-7 - TRBV2 CASSWSRGSDEQYF
TRBJ2-2 - TRBV10-2 CASKAGPGTSALQGGELFF
TRBJ1-6 - TRBV4-2 CASSREGQGDNSPLHF
TRBJ2-7 - TRBV27 CASSLRARGLAGSSYEQYF
TRBJ2-7 - TRBV2 CASSEALLRDSSSYEQYF
TRBJ1-2 - TRBV5-3 CARSKRRTGENLYGYTF
TRBJ2-1 - TRBV5-1 CASSKGLAGSSYNEQFF
TRBJ2-7 once TRBV3-1/TRBV3-2 CASSQFAGGPGEQYF
TRBJ2-1 - TRBV5-6 CASSLGLRGRTYNEQFF
TRBJ1-3 - TRBV4-1 CASSRPGGPGNTIYF
TRBJ2-3 - TRBV5-6 CASSFQRGRGPDTQYF
TRBJ2-2 few TRBV5-6 CASSLAGSTGGNGELFF
TRBJ1-3 - TRBV3-1/TRBV3-2 CASSRLRGYEGNTIYF
TRBJ2-7 - TRBV27 CASSRQGKTYEQYF
TRBJ2-7 - TRBV6-6 CASRLPRQGLYEQYF
TRBJ2-7 - TRBV10-3 CAITPTGVGYEQYF
TRBJ2-3 - TRBV5-1 CASSSGIRGGDTQYF
TRBJ2-7 - TRBV11-3 CASSLGMGRGYEQYF
TRBJ1-1 - TRBV12-3/TRBV12-4 CASSLGVYTEAFF
TRBJ2-2 - TRBV29-1 CSVDTGATGELFF
TRBJ2-7 - TRBV20-1 CSARDSYEQYF
TRBJ2-2 - TRBV2 CASASSNTGELFF
TRBJ2-2 - TRBV6-2/TRBV6-3 CASSQGGISTGELFF
TRBJ1-1 - TRBV11-2 CASSPGQGARTEAFF